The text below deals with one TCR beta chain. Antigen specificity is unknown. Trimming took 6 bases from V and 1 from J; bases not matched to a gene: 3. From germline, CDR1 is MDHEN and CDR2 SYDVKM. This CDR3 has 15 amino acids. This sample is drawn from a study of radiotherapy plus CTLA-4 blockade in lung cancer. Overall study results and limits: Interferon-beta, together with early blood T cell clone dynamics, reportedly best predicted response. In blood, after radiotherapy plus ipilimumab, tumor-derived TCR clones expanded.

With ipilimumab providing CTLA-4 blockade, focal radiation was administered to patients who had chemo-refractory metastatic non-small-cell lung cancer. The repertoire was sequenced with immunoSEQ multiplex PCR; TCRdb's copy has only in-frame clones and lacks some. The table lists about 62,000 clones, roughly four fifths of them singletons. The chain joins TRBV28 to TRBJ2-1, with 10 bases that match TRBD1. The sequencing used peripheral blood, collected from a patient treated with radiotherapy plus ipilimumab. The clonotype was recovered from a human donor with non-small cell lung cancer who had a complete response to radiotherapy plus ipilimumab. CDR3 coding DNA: TGTGCCAGCAGGGGGGACAGGGGTTCCTACAATGAGCAGTTCTTC. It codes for CASRGDRGSYNEQFF.